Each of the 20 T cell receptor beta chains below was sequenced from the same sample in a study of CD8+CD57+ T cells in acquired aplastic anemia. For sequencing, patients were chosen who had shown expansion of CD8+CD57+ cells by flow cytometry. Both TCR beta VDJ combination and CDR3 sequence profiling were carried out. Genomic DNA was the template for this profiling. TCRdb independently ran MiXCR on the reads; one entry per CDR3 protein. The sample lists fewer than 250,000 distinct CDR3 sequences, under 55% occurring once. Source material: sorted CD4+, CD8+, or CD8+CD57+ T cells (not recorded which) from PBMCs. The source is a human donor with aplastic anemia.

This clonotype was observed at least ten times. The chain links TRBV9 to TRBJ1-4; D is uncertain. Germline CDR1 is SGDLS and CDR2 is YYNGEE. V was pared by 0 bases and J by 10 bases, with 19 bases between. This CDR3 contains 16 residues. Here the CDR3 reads CASSVDGGRSLGKLFF. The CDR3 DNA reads TGTGCCAGCAGCGTAGACGGAGGGAGGTCCCTTGGAAAACTGTTTTTT.

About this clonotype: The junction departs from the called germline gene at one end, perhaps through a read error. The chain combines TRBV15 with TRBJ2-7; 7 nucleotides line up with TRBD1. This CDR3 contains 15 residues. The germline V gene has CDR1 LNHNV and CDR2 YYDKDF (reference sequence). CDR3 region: CATSRDIGQAYGQYF. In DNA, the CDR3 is TGTGCCACCAGCAGAGATATAGGACAGGCCTACGGGCAGTACTTC.

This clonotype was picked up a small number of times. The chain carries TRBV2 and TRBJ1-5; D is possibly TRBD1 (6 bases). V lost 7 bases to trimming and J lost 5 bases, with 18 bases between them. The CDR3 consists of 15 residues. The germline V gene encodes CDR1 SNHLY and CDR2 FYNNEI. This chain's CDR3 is CASKGGQSAHQPQHF. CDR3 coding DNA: TGTGCCAGCAAGGGTGGACAGTCCGCCCATCAGCCCCAGCATTTT.

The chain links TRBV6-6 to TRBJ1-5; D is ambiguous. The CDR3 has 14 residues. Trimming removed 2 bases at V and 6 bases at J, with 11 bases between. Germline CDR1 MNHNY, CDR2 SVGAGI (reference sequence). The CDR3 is CASSYIREAQPQHF. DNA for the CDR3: TGTGCCAGCAGTTACATAAGGGAAGCTCAGCCCCAGCATTTT.

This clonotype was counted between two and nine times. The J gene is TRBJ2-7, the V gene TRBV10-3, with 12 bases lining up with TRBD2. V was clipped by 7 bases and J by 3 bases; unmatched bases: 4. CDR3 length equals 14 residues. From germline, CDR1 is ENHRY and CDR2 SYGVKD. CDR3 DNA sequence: TGTGCCATCAAAGGGACTAGCGGGCGCTACGAGCAGTACTTC. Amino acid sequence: CAIKGTSGRYEQYF.

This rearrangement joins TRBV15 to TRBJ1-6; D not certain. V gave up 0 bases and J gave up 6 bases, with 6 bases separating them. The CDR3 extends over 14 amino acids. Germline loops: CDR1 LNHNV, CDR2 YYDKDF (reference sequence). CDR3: CATSRDWANSPLHF. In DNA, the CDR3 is TGTGCCACCAGCAGAGATTGGGCTAATTCACCCCTCCACTTT. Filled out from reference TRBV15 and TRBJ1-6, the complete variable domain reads DAMVIQNPRYQVTQFGKPVTLSCSQTLNHNVMYWYQQKSSQAPKLLFHYYDKDFNNEADTPDNFQSRRPNTSFCFLDIRSPGLGDTAMYLCATSRDWANSPLHFGNGTRLTVT.

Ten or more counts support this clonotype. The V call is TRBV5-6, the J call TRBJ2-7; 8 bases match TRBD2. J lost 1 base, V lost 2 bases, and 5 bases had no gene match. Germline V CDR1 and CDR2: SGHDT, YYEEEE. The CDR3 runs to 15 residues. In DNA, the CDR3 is TGTGCCAGCAGCTTTCGGGGGGGGAGTTCCTACGAGCAGTACTTC. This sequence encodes CASSFRGGSSYEQYF.

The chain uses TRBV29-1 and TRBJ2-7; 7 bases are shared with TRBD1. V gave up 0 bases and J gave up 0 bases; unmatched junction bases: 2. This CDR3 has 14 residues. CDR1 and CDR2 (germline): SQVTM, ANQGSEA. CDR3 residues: CSVEEQGHSYEQYF. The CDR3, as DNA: TGCAGCGTTGAAGAACAGGGGCACTCCTACGAGCAGTACTTC.

CDR3 loop: CSARRGTGGRGETQYF. CDR3 DNA sequence: TGCAGTGCTAGAAGGGGGACAGGGGGTAGGGGAGAGACCCAGTACTTC. The chain carries TRBV20-1 and TRBJ2-3, with 11 bases that match TRBD1. The J call may be faulty, since TRBJ2-5 better matches the DNA end. Germline V gives CDR1 DFQATT, CDR2 SNEGSKA (reference sequence). The CDR3 covers 16 residues.

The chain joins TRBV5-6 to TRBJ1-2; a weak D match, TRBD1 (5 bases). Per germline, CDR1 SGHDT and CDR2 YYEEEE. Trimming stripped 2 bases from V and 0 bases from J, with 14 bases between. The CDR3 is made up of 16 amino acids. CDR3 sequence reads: CASSLGKTDTNYGYTF. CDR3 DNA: TGTGCCAGCAGCTTAGGGAAGACAGACACTAACTATGGCTACACCTTC.

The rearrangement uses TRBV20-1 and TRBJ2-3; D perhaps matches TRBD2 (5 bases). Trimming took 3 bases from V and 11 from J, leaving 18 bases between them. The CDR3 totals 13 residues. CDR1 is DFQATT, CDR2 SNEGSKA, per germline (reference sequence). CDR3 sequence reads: CSASGVMTNEQYF. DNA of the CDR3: TGCAGTGCTAGTGGGGTTATGACTAATGAGCAGTATTTT.

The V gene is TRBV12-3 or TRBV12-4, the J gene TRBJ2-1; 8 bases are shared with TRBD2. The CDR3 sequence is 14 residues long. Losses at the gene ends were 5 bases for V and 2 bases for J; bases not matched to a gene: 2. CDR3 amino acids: CASSRTSPYNEQFF. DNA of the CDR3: TGTGCCAGCAGTCGGACTAGCCCCTACAATGAGCAGTTCTTC.

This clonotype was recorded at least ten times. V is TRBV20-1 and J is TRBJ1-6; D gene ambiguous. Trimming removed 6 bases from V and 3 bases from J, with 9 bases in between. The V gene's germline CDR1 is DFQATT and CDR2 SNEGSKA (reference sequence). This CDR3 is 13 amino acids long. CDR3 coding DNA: TGCAGTGCAACGGGAGACTATAATTCACCCCTCCACTTT. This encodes CSATGDYNSPLHF.

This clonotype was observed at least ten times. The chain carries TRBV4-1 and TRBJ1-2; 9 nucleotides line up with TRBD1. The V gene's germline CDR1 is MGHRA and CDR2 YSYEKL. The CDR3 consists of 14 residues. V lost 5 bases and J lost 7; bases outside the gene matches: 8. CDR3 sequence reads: CASSTGQGLGGYTF. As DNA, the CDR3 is TGCGCCAGCAGCACGGGACAGGGCTTGGGTGGCTACACCTTC.

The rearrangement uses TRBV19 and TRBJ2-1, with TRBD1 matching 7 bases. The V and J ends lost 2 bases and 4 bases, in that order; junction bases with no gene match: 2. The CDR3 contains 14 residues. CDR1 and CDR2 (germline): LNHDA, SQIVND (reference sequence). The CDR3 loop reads CASSIKGQYNEQFF. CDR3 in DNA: TGTGCCAGTAGTATAAAGGGACAGTACAATGAGCAGTTCTTC.

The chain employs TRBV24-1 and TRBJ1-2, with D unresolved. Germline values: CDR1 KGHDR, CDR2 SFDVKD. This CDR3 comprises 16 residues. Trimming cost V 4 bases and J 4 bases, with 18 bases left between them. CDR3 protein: CATSELGPAPIYGYTF. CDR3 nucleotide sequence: TGTGCCACCAGTGAGCTAGGGCCAGCTCCAATCTATGGCTACACCTTC.

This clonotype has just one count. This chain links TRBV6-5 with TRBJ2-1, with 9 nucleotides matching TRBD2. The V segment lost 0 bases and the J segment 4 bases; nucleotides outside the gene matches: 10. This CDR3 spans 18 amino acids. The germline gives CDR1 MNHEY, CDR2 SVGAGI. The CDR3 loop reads CASSYSQDAGGLYNEQFF. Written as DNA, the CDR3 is TGTGCCAGCAGTTACTCCCAGGACGCGGGGGGGCTATACAATGAGCAGTTCTTC.

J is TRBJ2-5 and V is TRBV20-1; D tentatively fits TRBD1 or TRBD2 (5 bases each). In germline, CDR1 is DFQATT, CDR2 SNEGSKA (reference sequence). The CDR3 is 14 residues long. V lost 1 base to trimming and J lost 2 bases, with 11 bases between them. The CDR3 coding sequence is TGCAGTGCTAGAGGGAGAGGGGCACAAGAGACCCAGTACTTC. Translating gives CSARGRGAQETQYF.

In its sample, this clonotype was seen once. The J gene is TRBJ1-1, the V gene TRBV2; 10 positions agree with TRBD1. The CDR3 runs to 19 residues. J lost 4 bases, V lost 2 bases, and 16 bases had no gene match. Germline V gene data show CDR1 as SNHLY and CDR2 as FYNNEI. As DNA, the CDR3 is TGTGCCAGCAGTGAAAGGGGGACAGGGGCAAGGGACATTGCCACTGAAGCTTTCTTT. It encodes CASSERGTGARDIATEAFF.

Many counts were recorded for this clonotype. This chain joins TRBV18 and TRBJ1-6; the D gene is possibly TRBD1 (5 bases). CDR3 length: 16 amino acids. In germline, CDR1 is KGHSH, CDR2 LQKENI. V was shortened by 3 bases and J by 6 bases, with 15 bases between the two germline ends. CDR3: CASSPPGVDTNSPLHF. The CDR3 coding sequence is TGTGCCAGCTCACCCCCGGGTGTGGACACTAATTCACCCCTCCACTTT.